This TCR beta chain was observed in a study of shared clonotypes between healthy human individuals (TCRdb year 2020). Regarding the research as a whole: Two women and three men aged 18 to 49 years were included in the cohort. For each donor, CD4 naive and CD4 memory were each run on three plates, CD8 naive on two plates, and CD8 memory on one plate. To estimate repertoire size and how much clonotypes are shared between individuals, the study performed deep sequencing of blood TCR repertoires from a few healthy adults. Libraries were prepared and TCR repertoires were sequenced by different laboratories using diverse techniques, in order to increase sequencing depth and limit assay-specific biases. Per donor, leukapheresis produced somewhere between about 0.94 and 10 billion PBMCs.

The donors were healthy, HIV-negative adults with no recently reported acute infections or vaccinations. Every donor was a Caucasian adult residing in Nashville, Tennessee, USA. CD4+ T cells were enriched by magnetic negative selection; naive cells were then positively selected on CD45RA, and the negative fraction formed the memory subset. After blood collection by leukapheresis, PBMCs were isolated using Ficoll-Histopaque density gradient centrifugation and then cryopreserved in the vapor phase of liquid nitrogen. Analytical flow cytometry was used to check the purity and quantity of each magnetically sorted T cell population. Each sorted fraction had its genomic DNA isolated and then quantified by UV absorbance on a Nanodrop 2000c. Broader findings and caveats from the paper: Compared with non-shared clonotypes, the clonotypes found in all four sorted-subset donors had higher generation probabilities. Sampling was restricted to blood, and TCR repertoires in tissues likely differ from the TCR repertoires found in blood. Because the study included a small number of donors, the genetic and exposure-history diversity represented was limited. Pairwise subsampling led to the expectation that sequencing depth would affect the degree of clonotype sharing among donors. Rarefaction of sorted-subset datasets indicated incomplete sequencing despite the large sequencing depth. Naive subsets generally had larger estimated clonotype richness than memory subsets did. Sharing across several donors was observed for approximately 5% of naive CD4, over 3% of naive CD8, 2.3% of memory CD4, and around 0.42% of memory CD8 clonotypes.

Using the deep immunoSEQ assay, TCR CDR3 regions were amplified from genomic DNA by multiplex PCR. Extracted genomic DNA from each cell subset was spread evenly across all wells of several immunoSEQ 96-well plates, with each plate serving as a replicate. For sorted subsets, each replicate PCR was loaded with roughly 200 ng genomic DNA, equivalent to about 30,000 T cell genomes. Purified libraries were measured with a Qubit 3.0 fluorometer, size-checked on a Bioanalyzer 2100, and measured again with the KAPA Library Quantification kit. Every immunoSEQ 96-well plate was sequenced on a dedicated single-read 150-cycle Illumina NextSeq 550 flow cell. Under the source paper's analysis protocol: The immunoSEQ output contained only junctional sequences without quality scores, so filtering could not match that applied to full-length reads. Sequences were annotated with PyIR, a Python wrapper for IgBLAST v1.9, using IMGT germline references to assign V/J genes and CDR3. Any read was removed if the V/J assignment was weak (E-value above 1e-6), the CDR3 was missing, or the read contained stop codons, out-of-frame junctions, or ambiguous translated residues. V3J clonotypes were defined by identical inferred V gene, J gene, and CDR3 amino acid sequence. Percentage overlap between repertoires was calculated by dividing the number of shared unique clonotypes by the size of the smaller repertoire. Three approaches were used to assess repertoire richness: RTK rarefaction, the Chao1 estimator, and Recon v2.1 estimates of unobserved clonotypes. For all TCRbeta clonotypes obtained by the gDNA method from a few donors, generation probabilities were computed with OLGA. What TCRdb holds here is the immuneACCESS table cut down to in-frame rearrangements. Part of the clones is not present; checked against another copy, under half of the missing clones reflect an unresolved V gene, and the others are unexplained. V and J calls and clone size are as listed in that table; D and trimming were resolved from the DNA. The sample contains 850,000 to 1,100,000 clones, approximately 80% of them found a single time. The ten top clones hold almost 0.9% of the sample.

The cysteine opens and the phenylalanine closes a CDR3 of 16 amino acids. The entry retains the CDR3 DNA only, 48 bases that are in frame from base 1. The germline V gene sets CDR1 to SGHRS and CDR2 to YFSETQ. V is clipped by 4 bases and J by 7 bases, and the sequence between their germline boundaries is 21 bases long. Turning to this clone: Its antigen remains unidentified. No much larger clone exists at a distance of one base, and base qualities are not known.

The source is a man between 18 and 35 years old in good health. Some clones in this sample may be carry-over from other donors' samples. The specimen sequenced was memory CD4+ T cells from PBMCs. The cell subset or site label here, explained by the study, means: CD45RA-negative fraction. The chain employs TRBV5-1 and TRBJ2-1; the best D guess is TRBD2, with 6 bases matching. This receptor carries the CDR3 CASSLLRLALPNEQFF. In nucleotide form, the sequence is TGCGCCAGCAGCCTCCTCCGGCTAGCGCTTCCTAATGAGCAGTTCTTC.